One sample yielded the 32 T cell receptor beta chains listed below, sequenced in a study of cytomegalovirus exposure and HLA in healthy donors. Primers: 60 Vbeta forward and 13 Jbeta reverse. Measured with immunoSEQ multiplex PCR; TCRdb has only the in-frame clones, and not every one. Of just under 95,000 clones listed, around four fifths are singletons. The sample comprised PBMCs. All receptors come from a woman aged 18-30 years in good health and CMV-seropositive.

This sequence joins TRBV5-1 and TRBJ1-5; D gene ambiguous. The germline V and J ends were trimmed by 0 bases and 2 bases, with 6 bases remaining between them. In germline, CDR1 is SGHRS, CDR2 YFSETQ. This CDR3 comprises 14 residues. The CDR3 sequence is CASSLAGGNQPQHF. As DNA, the CDR3 is TGCGCCAGCAGCTTGGCCGGGGGCAATCAGCCCCAGCATTTT.

This chain uses TRBV13 with TRBJ1-5, with TRBD1 matching 11 bases. CDR1 PRHDT and CDR2 FYEKMQ come from the germline V gene (reference sequence). J gave up 9 bases and V 3 bases, and 7 bases lay outside the gene matches. The CDR3 extends over 15 amino acids. The CDR3 reads CASSLGTGGKGPQHF. The CDR3 DNA reads TGTGCCAGCAGCTTGGGGACAGGGGGTAAGGGGCCCCAGCATTTT.

V gene TRBV5-6 combines with J gene TRBJ2-7; 8 bases match TRBD2. Germline CDR1 reads SGHDT; CDR2 reads YYEEEE. The CDR3 length is 15 residues. J gave up 3 bases and V 4 bases, and 9 bases lay outside the gene matches. The CDR3 nucleotides read TGTGCCAGCAGCACTCCCCCGGGGGGGGGCTACGAGCAGTACTTC. Amino acids: CASSTPPGGGYEQYF.

The chain carries TRBV5-1 and TRBJ1-5, with 11 bases aligning to TRBD1. The CDR3 loop spans 15 amino acids. The trim removed 0 bases at V and 7 bases at J, leaving 3 bases unmatched. Germline CDR1 SGHRS, CDR2 YFSETQ. CDR3: CASSLGTGGAQPQHF. In DNA form, the CDR3 reads TGCGCCAGCAGCTTGGGGACAGGGGGCGCCCAGCCCCAGCATTTT.

This clone has only a few counts. In nucleotides, the CDR3 is TGTGCCAGTAGTATAGGGAGATATGGCTACACCTTC. This sequence encodes CASSIGRYGYTF. V usage is TRBV19 and J usage is TRBJ1-2; D unresolved. The length of the CDR3 is 12 residues. Per germline, CDR1 LNHDA and CDR2 SQIVND (reference sequence). Deletions cut 1 base from V and 5 bases from J, with 5 bases between.

The CDR3 reads CASKSNSYEQYF. DNA for the CDR3: TGTGCCAGCAAGTCTAACTCCTACGAGCAGTACTTC. The chain has TRBV2 and TRBJ2-7; D is uncertain. V shed 7 bases and J shed 0 bases, with 7 bases lying between them. The CDR3 sequence is 12 residues long. CDR1 is SNHLY, CDR2 FYNNEI, per germline.

Only a few counts were recorded for this clone. The chain employs TRBV6-4 and TRBJ2-1; 9 nucleotides align to TRBD2. Germline V gene lookup returns CDR1 MRHNA and CDR2 SNTAGT. The J segment lost 6 bases and the V segment lost 10 bases, leaving 16 bases of the junction unmatched. This CDR3 contains 16 residues. As DNA, the CDR3 is TGTGCCACCCAATCCATAGCGGGAGAGTTTTCCAATGAGCAGTTCTTC. Translating it yields CATQSIAGEFSNEQFF.

This clone was recorded only once. The chain has TRBV9 and TRBJ2-1, with 7 bases identical to TRBD2. The CDR3 is 15 amino acids. V gave up 3 bases and J gave up 4 bases; unmatched junction bases: 7. The V gene's germline CDR1 is SGDLS and CDR2 YYNGEE. The CDR3 is CASSGVSGKYNEQFF. The DNA of the CDR3 is TGTGCCAGCAGCGGGGTGAGCGGGAAATACAATGAGCAGTTCTTC.

The chain joins TRBV6-5 to TRBJ2-1; 10 positions match TRBD2. CDR1 is MNHEY, CDR2 SVGAGI, per germline. J gave up 7 bases and V 6 bases, and 9 bases lay outside the gene matches. This CDR3 has 15 amino acids. Written as DNA, the CDR3 is TGTGCCAGCAGCTACAGCGGGAGGGGGAGGAATGAGCAGTTCTTC. Translated, it gives CASSYSGRGRNEQFF.

The chain carries TRBV28 and TRBJ1-1; TRBD1 might be the D (6 bases). CDR1 and CDR2 from the germline V gene are MDHEN and SYDVKM. V lost 3 bases and J lost 4, with 12 bases in between. The CDR3 has 14 amino acids. CDR3 in amino acids: CASSFPLRGTEAFF. The CDR3 region has the DNA TGTGCCAGCAGTTTCCCCCTCAGGGGCACTGAAGCTTTCTTT.

This chain joins TRBV6-5 and TRBJ2-7; D is undetermined. This CDR3 has 13 amino acids. V gave up 3 bases and J gave up 5 bases, with 11 bases separating them. In germline, CDR1 is MNHEY, CDR2 SVGAGI. CDR3 residues: CASSYIRSNEQYF. The CDR3 DNA sequence: TGTGCCAGCAGTTATATACGGTCTAACGAGCAGTACTTC.

The chain links TRBV13 to TRBJ1-4; 7 positions agree with TRBD1. This CDR3 spans 14 amino acids. Germline assignment: CDR1 PRHDT and CDR2 FYEKMQ (reference sequence). V lost 4 bases, J lost 8 bases, and 7 bases stayed unmatched. CDR3 amino acids: CASSSGQDLEKLFF. CDR3 DNA sequence: TGTGCCAGCAGCTCAGGACAGGATCTAGAAAAACTGTTTTTT.

The chain is built from TRBV6-4 and TRBJ2-3, with TRBD2 matching 7 bases. The germline V gene has CDR1 MRHNA and CDR2 SNTAGT. The CDR3 contains 14 residues. With 2 bases clipped from V and 6 bases from J, the junction kept 5 bases outside the gene matches. The CDR3, as DNA: TGTGCCAGCAGTGACGCGGGAGAAAGGGATACGCAGTATTTT. Translating gives CASSDAGERDTQYF.

The V gene is TRBV18, the J gene TRBJ1-1; D uncertain. The CDR3 totals 14 residues. V was pared by 1 base and J by 3 bases, with 9 bases between. Germline values: CDR1 KGHSH, CDR2 LQKENI. CDR3 protein: CASSPRAPDTEAFF. The CDR3 coding sequence is TGTGCCAGCTCACCACGGGCTCCGGACACTGAAGCTTTCTTT.

V is TRBV28 and J is TRBJ2-3, with D possibly TRBD2 on 6 matching bases. Germline V gene data show CDR1 as MDHEN and CDR2 as SYDVKM. Between the trimmed V and J ends, which lost 7 bases and 2 bases, there was a span of 10 bases. This CDR3 region has 13 residues. DNA for the CDR3: TGTGCCAGCATCCGGACTACCACAGATACGCAGTATTTT. Its translation: CASIRTTTDTQYF.

J is TRBJ1-3 and V is TRBV4-1; D is unresolved. Germline CDR1 is MGHRA and CDR2 is YSYEKL. This CDR3 is 15 amino acids long. V lost 0 bases to trimming and J lost 2 bases, with 8 bases between them. CDR3 sequence reads: CASSQDRTTGNTIYF. DNA of the CDR3: TGCGCCAGCAGCCAAGATCGGACTACTGGAAACACCATATATTTT.

As concerns this clone: A junction boundary mismatches the germline segment, possibly from a read error. The V and J genes are TRBV7-7 and TRBJ1-6; TRBD1 matches 9 bases. Germline V gene sequence: CDR1 SSHAT, CDR2 FNYEAQ (reference sequence). This CDR3 comprises 17 residues. Here the CDR3 reads CASSLRGTGSSNSPLHF. The CDR3 coding sequence is TGTGCTAGCAGCTTAAGGGGGACAGGGTCTTCCAATTCACCCCTCCACTTT.

J is TRBJ2-7 and V is TRBV6-5; 7 nucleotides match TRBD1. The CDR3 has 13 residues. V lost 7 bases to trimming and J lost 3 bases; unmatched junction nucleotides: 6. Germline V lookup: CDR1 MNHEY, CDR2 SVGAGI. CDR3 DNA: TGTGCCAGCAAAGGGACAGACTACTACGAGCAGTACTTC. Its translation is CASKGTDYYEQYF.

This chain uses TRBV7-9 with TRBJ2-5; 7 bases match TRBD1. The CDR3 length is 13 residues. The trim removed 6 bases at V and 5 bases at J, leaving 6 bases unmatched. The germline V gene encodes CDR1 SEHNR and CDR2 FQNEAQ (reference sequence). The CDR3: CASSWDRRETQYF. CDR3 sequence (DNA): TGTGCCAGCAGTTGGGACAGAAGGGAGACCCAGTACTTC.

This chain connects TRBV10-3 to TRBJ2-7; perhaps TRBD1 as D (5 bases). Trimming removed 11 bases from V and 1 base from J, with 18 bases in between. The germline gives CDR1 ENHRY, CDR2 SYGVKD. The CDR3 runs 14 residues. The CDR3 bases are TGTGCCTCGAACGCGGACACCACATCCTACGAGCAGTACTTC. Protein product: CASNADTTSYEQYF.

This clone has more than one count but fewer than ten. Written as DNA, the CDR3 is TGTGCCAGCAGTTCGCCTAGCGGGAGTCCCTCCTACGAGCAGTACTTC. As protein: CASSSPSGSPSYEQYF. The chain recombines TRBV6-5 with TRBJ2-7; 10 bases line up with TRBD2. The junction had 6 bases not matched to a gene; V was cut back by 4 bases and J by 0 bases. This CDR3 spans 16 amino acids. Germline V gives CDR1 MNHEY, CDR2 SVGAGI.

The V and J genes are TRBV11-2 and TRBJ2-7; maybe TRBD1 (5 bases). Germline CDR1 and CDR2: SGHAT and FQNNGV. The CDR3 is 15 residues long. Trimming removed 6 bases at V and 3 bases at J, with 18 bases between. CDR3 protein: CASSPLDGHFYEQYF. The CDR3 DNA is TGTGCCAGCAGTCCCCTCGATGGACACTTCTACGAGCAGTACTTC.

The CDR3 sequence is CASSLRGLTEAFF. The CDR3 nucleotides are TGTGCCAGCAGTTTAAGGGGATTAACTGAAGCTTTCTTT. V is TRBV28 and J is TRBJ1-1; perhaps TRBD1 as D (5 bases). Trimming shortened V by 2 bases and J by 5 bases, and 9 bases separated the two germline ends. The germline gives CDR1 MDHEN, CDR2 SYDVKM. CDR3 length equals 13 residues.

This chain's CDR3 is CASSLVGSSGNTIYF. Written as DNA, the CDR3 is TGTGCCAGCAGCTTAGTTGGGAGCTCTGGAAACACCATATATTTT. The chain uses TRBV7-2 and TRBJ1-3; D unclear. The V gene's germline CDR1 is SGHTA and CDR2 FQGNSA. Trimming took off 1 base at V and 0 bases at J, with 7 bases between the two ends. The CDR3 covers 15 residues.

The chain recombines TRBV28 with TRBJ2-5; 7 positions match TRBD1. V was pared by 6 bases and J by 2 bases, with 6 bases of the junction left unmatched. The length of the CDR3 is 14 residues. Germline CDR1 reads MDHEN; CDR2 reads SYDVKM. The CDR3 region has the DNA TGTGCCAGCAGCGTGAGCAGGGGGCAAGAGACCCAGTACTTC. The encoded protein is CASSVSRGQETQYF.

The chain joins TRBV7-6 to TRBJ2-1; 7 bases match TRBD1. The J segment lost 0 bases and the V segment lost 6 bases, leaving 11 bases of the junction unmatched. The CDR3 runs to 17 residues. From germline, CDR1 is SGHVS and CDR2 FNYEAQ. The CDR3 coding sequence is TGTGCCAGCAGTCGAAGGACAGGCCAAAACTCCTACAATGAGCAGTTCTTC. Protein sequence: CASSRRTGQNSYNEQFF. Together with reference TRBV7-6 and TRBJ2-1, the CDR3 gives the full variable domain: GAGVSQSPRYKVTKRGQDVALRCDPISGHVSLYWYRQALGQGPEFLTYFNYEAQQDKSGLPNDRFSAERPEGSISTLTIQRTEQRDSAMYRCASSRRTGQNSYNEQFFGPGTRLTVL.

The rearrangement links TRBV9 to TRBJ1-2; D might be TRBD1 (6 bases). The CDR3 has 13 amino acids. Germline lookup yields CDR1 SGDLS and CDR2 YYNGEE. V was trimmed by 6 bases and J by 4 bases, leaving 13 bases between them. CDR3 bases: TGTGCCAGCACCGAGGGGGATGGCTATGGCTACACCTTC. Its translation is CASTEGDGYGYTF.

The chain carries TRBV11-2 and TRBJ2-5; D call uncertain. CDR1 SGHAT and CDR2 FQNNGV come from the germline V gene. V lost 1 base, J lost 2 bases, and 11 bases lay in between. The length of the CDR3 is 15 residues. The CDR3 coding sequence is TGTGCCAGCAGCTTAGGAGACACCTTACAAGAGACCCAGTACTTC. Translating gives CASSLGDTLQETQYF.

This chain's CDR3 is CASSLGTGLGNTIYF. The CDR3 region has the DNA TGTGCCAGCAGCTTAGGGACAGGGCTGGGAAACACCATATATTTT. The chain is built from TRBV13 and TRBJ1-3; 7 nucleotides agree with TRBD1. With V trimmed by 0 bases and J by 4 bases, 3 bases remained unmatched. This CDR3 contains 15 residues. Germline values: CDR1 PRHDT, CDR2 FYEKMQ (reference sequence).

V usage is TRBV15 and J usage is TRBJ2-1, with D perhaps TRBD2 (6 bases). Trimming cost V 0 bases and J 8 bases, with 20 bases left between them. The CDR3 spans 17 residues. CDR1 is LNHNV and CDR2 is YYDKDF in the germline V gene (reference sequence). CDR3 protein: CATSRDWREDRWYEQFF. The CDR3 coding sequence is TGTGCCACCAGCAGAGATTGGAGGGAAGACAGATGGTATGAGCAGTTCTTC.

The rearrangement links TRBV5-1 to TRBJ1-2, with 10 bases that match TRBD1. With 5 bases clipped from V and 7 bases from J, the junction kept 8 bases outside the gene matches. The CDR3 consists of 14 residues. Germline CDR1 SGHRS, CDR2 YFSETQ. CDR3 in DNA: TGCGCCAGCAGGTCCGGGACAGGGGATCGTGGCTACACCTTC. Its translation: CASRSGTGDRGYTF.

The rearrangement joins TRBV6-5 to TRBJ2-1, with D possibly matching TRBD2 (6 bases). CDR1 MNHEY and CDR2 SVGAGI come from the germline V gene. The length of the CDR3 is 15 residues. Trimming took off 4 bases at V and 6 bases at J, with 16 bases between the two ends. In DNA form, the CDR3 reads TGTGCCAGCAGTTCCCCGGGACTCGCGTCCAATGAGCAGTTCTTC. Protein sequence: CASSSPGLASNEQFF.